Described below is a single T cell receptor beta chain sequence and its context. The antigen is not known. The data stem from a study of siplizumab effects on memory and regulatory T cells. The study, taken as a whole, reports: Tregs proliferating in siplizumab cultures lacked confirmation of their suppressive function. To unstimulated subsets, only a minor fraction of alloreactive clones could be mapped.

Assays were performed on 9.7 x 10^4 or so TCR templates per sample. The repertoire was sequenced with immunoSEQ multiplex PCR; TCRdb's copy has only in-frame clones and lacks some. The sample has about 100,000 clones; about 93% are singletons. Germline V gene sequence: CDR1 SGHRS, CDR2 YFSETQ. Losses at the gene ends were 0 bases for V and 5 bases for J; bases not matched to a gene: 7. This CDR3 region has 16 residues. The receptor's source is a human donor in good health. The specimen sequenced was non-Treg CD4+ T cells sorted from blood. The V gene is TRBV5-1, the J gene TRBJ2-5, with 10 nucleotides matching TRBD2. DNA for the CDR3: TGCGCCAGCAGCTTGGTGGCTAGCGGGAGACTCGAGACCCAGTACTTC. Amino acid sequence: CASSLVASGRLETQYF.